These 30 T cell receptor beta chains came from one sample sequenced in a study of response to subunit inactivated influenza vaccine. Each CDR3 protein gets one entry after TCRdb re-called the RT-PCR reads with MiXCR. The sample gives 600,000 to 850,000 distinct CDR3 sequences, 12% to 15% of which show up once; about 7.6% is in the top ten. The sample was PBMCs from blood, taken 14 to 15 days before vaccination. The receptors originated from a man aged 45-65 years who received an inactivated influenza vaccine.

This clonotype showed up many times. The chain couples TRBV6-2 or TRBV6-3 to TRBJ2-1; D is possibly TRBD1 (6 bases). Germline lookup yields CDR1 MNHEY and CDR2 SVGEGT. Deletions cut 4 bases from V and 5 bases from J, with 15 bases between. The CDR3 sequence is 15 residues long. CDR3 protein: CASSWAMGAHNEQFF. CDR3 nucleotides: TGTGCCAGCAGTTGGGCTATGGGGGCCCACAATGAGCAGTTCTTC.

This clonotype has more than one count but fewer than ten. The chain uses TRBV4-1 and TRBJ1-2; TRBD1 aligns across 11 bases. Trimming took 2 bases from V and 4 from J; bases not matched to a gene: 3. The V gene's germline CDR1 is MGHRA and CDR2 YSYEKL. This CDR3 contains 15 residues. In DNA form, the CDR3 reads TGCGCCAGCAGCCAACGGACAGGGGGCTTCTATGGCTACACCTTC. This sequence encodes CASSQRTGGFYGYTF.

The table lists this clonotype with a few counts. This chain connects TRBV14 to TRBJ1-4; D is perhaps TRBD1 (5 bases). Trimming stripped 1 base from V and 7 bases from J, with 19 bases between. The CDR3 loop spans 17 amino acids. The germline gives CDR1 SGHDN, CDR2 FVKESK. The CDR3 DNA sequence: TGTGCCAGCAGCCAAGCTGCCGGGACCCGATGGACTGAAAAACTGTTTTTT. It translates to CASSQAAGTRWTEKLFF.

V usage is TRBV3-1 and J usage is TRBJ1-2; 8 positions match TRBD1. The CDR3 sequence is 13 residues long. V dropped 4 bases and J dropped 7; count of bases not matched to a gene: 5. Germline loops: CDR1 LGHDT, CDR2 YNNKEL (reference sequence). The chain's CDR3 is CASSPTQGAGYTF. The CDR3, as DNA: TGTGCCAGCAGCCCGACCCAGGGGGCTGGCTACACCTTC.

This clonotype has more than one count but fewer than ten. The chain links TRBV7-2 to TRBJ2-5; 13 bases align to TRBD2. V lost 5 bases, J lost 4 bases, and 10 bases stayed unmatched. CDR3 length: 17 amino acids. CDR1 is SGHTA and CDR2 is FQGNSA in the germline V gene. The CDR3 loop reads CASSPRTSGSIRETQYF. For the CDR3, the DNA is TGTGCCAGCAGCCCTCGGACTAGCGGGAGTATTCGAGAGACCCAGTACTTC.

This clonotype was observed at least ten times. This sequence joins TRBV12-3 or TRBV12-4 and TRBJ1-6; perhaps TRBD1 as D (6 bases). The V end was cut by 1 base, the J end by 8 bases, with 12 bases between. This CDR3 contains 15 residues. CDR3 residues: CASSLGFRGYSPLHF. The CDR3 DNA sequence: TGTGCCAGCAGTTTAGGATTCAGGGGTTATTCACCCCTCCACTTT.

There are a few counts of this clonotype. The chain recombines TRBV6-5 with TRBJ2-7; TRBD2 agrees at 7 bases. The V segment lost 8 bases and the J segment 7 bases; nucleotides outside the gene matches: 5. The CDR3 contains 11 residues. Germline CDR1 reads MNHEY; CDR2 reads SVGAGI. Here the CDR3 reads CASQTGGEQYF. In DNA form, the CDR3 reads TGTGCCAGCCAAACCGGGGGGGAGCAGTACTTC.

This clonotype was observed at least ten times. This chain links TRBV3-1 with TRBJ2-2; D not certain. Deletions cut 6 bases from V and 3 bases from J, with 8 bases between. CDR1 and CDR2 from the germline V gene are LGHDT and YNNKEL (reference sequence). This CDR3 spans 13 amino acids. CDR3 nucleotides: TGTGCCAGCAGAGGGTCCTACACCGGGGAGCTGTTTTTT. Translating it yields CASRGSYTGELFF.

This sequence joins TRBV27 and TRBJ2-1; TRBD2 aligns across 12 bases. The CDR3 has 13 amino acids. The trim removed 5 bases at V and 14 bases at J, leaving 7 bases unmatched. Germline V gene data show CDR1 as MNHEY and CDR2 as SMNVEV (reference sequence). The CDR3 DNA is TGTGCCAGCAGTCCCGGGACTAGCGGGCGAAAGTTCTTC. Amino acids: CASSPGTSGRKFF.

Only a few counts were recorded for this clonotype. The chain is built from TRBV14 and TRBJ2-7, with D possibly matching TRBD2 (6 bases). The germline V and J ends were trimmed by 4 bases and 5 bases, with 18 bases remaining between them. In germline, CDR1 is SGHDN, CDR2 FVKESK. This CDR3 has 15 residues. CDR3 sequence reads: CASSRVSGRLDEQYF. As DNA, the CDR3 is TGTGCCAGCAGCCGGGTTAGCGGCCGTCTTGACGAGCAGTACTTC.

This clonotype occurred many times. V and J are TRBV5-1 and TRBJ2-1, with 11 bases aligning to TRBD1. Germline loops: CDR1 SGHRS, CDR2 YFSETQ. With 0 bases clipped from V and 9 bases from J, the junction kept 5 bases outside the gene matches. This CDR3 comprises 15 residues. In DNA, the CDR3 is TGCGCCAGCAGCTTGGCCAGGACAGGGGGCACTGAGCAGTTCTTC. Its translation: CASSLARTGGTEQFF. Full variable domain (remainder filled in from reference TRBV5-1 and TRBJ2-1): KAGVTQTPRYLIKTRGQQVTLSCSPISGHRSVSWYQQTPGQGLQFLFEYFSETQRNKGNFPGRFSGRQFSNSRSEMNVSTLELGDSALYLCASSLARTGGTEQFFGPGTRLTVL.

This clonotype showed up just a few times. The J gene is TRBJ1-5, the V gene TRBV20-1; D gene uncertain. Trimming removed 3 bases from V and 4 bases from J, with 10 bases in between. This CDR3 spans 13 amino acids. The germline CDR1 and CDR2 sequences are DFQATT and SNEGSKA (reference sequence). The CDR3 DNA follows: TGCAGTGCTAGTCCCATGGGGAATCAGCCCCAGCATTTT. Its translation is CSASPMGNQPQHF.

This chain connects TRBV27 to TRBJ1-1; D is undetermined. Germline V CDR1 and CDR2: MNHEY, SMNVEV (reference sequence). The CDR3 is 14 residues long. With 0 bases removed from V and 5 bases from J, the gap between germline ends came to 10 bases. DNA for the CDR3: TGTGCCAGCAGTTTATCACGGGATCCGACTGAAGCTTTCTTT. This codes for CASSLSRDPTEAFF.

A word on this clonotype: It may be a read error: a sequence one base away is much more abundant. The CDR3 loop reads CASSLEPDQYF. The DNA of the CDR3 is TGTGCCAGCAGTTTAGAGCCCGACCAGTATTTT. The chain links TRBV12-3 or TRBV12-4 to TRBJ2-3; D gene uncertain. The CDR3 length is 11 residues. V was shortened by 1 base and J by 12 bases, with 8 bases between the two germline ends.

This clonotype was detected ten times or more. At one end the junction does not follow the germline gene, possibly because of a read error. This chain joins TRBV5-6 and TRBJ2-5; 8 positions match TRBD1. The CDR3 runs 13 residues. The germline V gene has CDR1 SGHDT and CDR2 YYEEEE. CDR3 sequence reads: CASSLQGGETQYF. The CDR3 DNA sequence: TGCGCCAGCAGCTTACAGGGGGGAGAGACCCAGTACTTC.

The CDR3: CSARDGDRGQETQYF. The CDR3 DNA follows: TGCAGTGCTAGAGATGGGGACAGGGGACAAGAGACCCAGTACTTC. This sequence joins TRBV20-1 and TRBJ2-5, with 10 bases that match TRBD1. The germline V gene encodes CDR1 DFQATT and CDR2 SNEGSKA (reference sequence). The CDR3 is 15 residues long. The J segment lost 2 bases and the V segment lost 0 bases, leaving 3 bases of the junction unmatched.

The chain links TRBV4-3 to TRBJ1-1; the D is unclear. This CDR3 has 15 amino acids. Trimming pared 0 bases from V and 5 bases from J, leaving 13 bases between. Germline V gene data show CDR1 as LGHNA and CDR2 as YSLEER. The CDR3 loop is CASSQDLKGSTEAFF. In DNA form, the CDR3 reads TGCGCCAGCAGCCAAGATCTGAAGGGCTCTACTGAAGCTTTCTTT.

There are a few counts of this clonotype. The rearrangement links TRBV7-2 to TRBJ2-2; D is perhaps TRBD2 (5 bases). The germline CDR1 and CDR2 sequences are SGHTA and FQGNSA. With 5 bases removed from V and 7 bases from J, the gap between germline ends came to 20 bases. The CDR3 is made up of 16 amino acids. CDR3 nucleotides: TGTGCCAGCAGCCGGGAATGGAGTTTTTCGGGCGGGGAGCTGTTTTTT. Translating gives CASSREWSFSGGELFF.

This clonotype has only a few counts. The CDR3 loop reads CASSIRQGGVSEAFF. CDR3 sequence (DNA): TGTGCCAGCAGCATCCGACAGGGTGGGGTATCTGAAGCTTTCTTT. The chain combines TRBV7-9 with TRBJ1-1; 7 bases fit TRBD1. With V trimmed by 5 bases and J by 6 bases, 12 bases remained unmatched. The CDR3 runs to 15 residues. Per the germline V gene, CDR1 is SEHNR and CDR2 is FQNEAQ (reference sequence).

Many counts were recorded for this clonotype. This chain joins TRBV5-1 and TRBJ2-3, with D unclear. Looked up from germline, CDR1 is SGHRS and CDR2 is YFSETQ. The V end was cut by 1 base, the J end by 6 bases, with 9 bases between. The CDR3 runs to 13 residues. CDR3 in amino acids: CASSLSSGDTQYF. CDR3 coding DNA: TGCGCCAGCAGCTTGTCCTCCGGGGATACGCAGTATTTT. The variable domain in full, with the rest retrieved from reference TRBV5-1 and TRBJ2-3, is KAGVTQTPRYLIKTRGQQVTLSCSPISGHRSVSWYQQTPGQGLQFLFEYFSETQRNKGNFPGRFSGRQFSNSRSEMNVSTLELGDSALYLCASSLSSGDTQYFGPGTRLTVL.

This clonotype was detected only a few times. The chain is built from TRBV4-3 and TRBJ1-4; D might be TRBD1 (6 bases). The CDR3 runs 15 residues. Trimming pared 2 bases from V and 3 bases from J, leaving 10 bases between. In germline, CDR1 is LGHNA, CDR2 YSLEER. The CDR3: CASSQPGVSNEKLFF. CDR3 DNA: TGCGCCAGCAGCCAACCAGGGGTTTCTAATGAAAAACTGTTTTTT.

The gene calls are TRBV12-3 or TRBV12-4 and TRBJ2-5; 7 nucleotides line up with TRBD1. The CDR3 has 14 amino acids. J gave up 5 bases and V 4 bases, and 7 bases lay outside the gene matches. CDR3 DNA: TGTGCCAGCAGTTACGGGACAGCCCGGGAGACCCAGTACTTC. Translated, it gives CASSYGTARETQYF.

This clonotype came up a few times. J is TRBJ2-1 and V is TRBV9, with no clear D. This CDR3 has 16 residues. CDR1 and CDR2 from the germline V gene are SGDLS and YYNGEE. The V gene lost 3 bases and the J gene lost 0 bases, with 13 bases spanning the gap. The CDR3 DNA is TGTGCCAGCAGCGGCCACATGTTGGGCTCCTACAATGAGCAGTTCTTC. Its translation: CASSGHMLGSYNEQFF.

This clonotype has more than one count but fewer than ten. The chain has TRBV12-3 or TRBV12-4 and TRBJ2-5; TRBD2 matches 8 bases. The length of the CDR3 is 13 residues. The ends lost 3 bases at V and 7 bases at J; junction bases unmatched: 4. CDR3 DNA sequence: TGTGCCAGCAGTTTCCACGGGGGGGGGACCCAGTACTTC. Protein product: CASSFHGGGTQYF.

The gene calls are TRBV2 and TRBJ2-2, with D possibly TRBD2 on 5 matching bases. The CDR3 contains 15 residues. Germline V gene data show CDR1 as SNHLY and CDR2 as FYNNEI. Trimming took 7 bases from V and 2 from J, leaving 14 bases between them. In DNA, the CDR3 is TGTGCCAGCAAAGAGCGGTGGCAAAACACCGGGGAGCTGTTTTTT. It is translated as CASKERWQNTGELFF.

This clonotype was seen repeatedly, ten times or more. This chain joins TRBV27 and TRBJ2-2, with D unresolved. The ends were cut back, 0 bases at V and 2 bases at J, with 13 bases in the middle. Germline loops: CDR1 MNHEY, CDR2 SMNVEV (reference sequence). This CDR3 is 17 amino acids long. The CDR3 sequence is CASSLSYRVGNTGELFF. The CDR3, as DNA: TGTGCCAGCAGTTTATCGTATCGGGTAGGAAACACCGGGGAGCTGTTTTTT.

Only a few counts were recorded for this clonotype. The rearrangement joins TRBV20-1 to TRBJ2-5, with TRBD2 matching over 15 bases. Germline values: CDR1 DFQATT, CDR2 SNEGSKA (reference sequence). Trimming cost V 5 bases and J 2 bases; bases outside gene matches: 9. This CDR3 contains 17 residues. CDR3 amino acids: CSAVGLAGGPFQETQYF. The CDR3, as DNA: TGCAGTGCTGTGGGACTAGCGGGGGGTCCGTTTCAAGAGACCCAGTACTTC.

This clonotype was observed a handful of times. The rearrangement uses TRBV5-5 and TRBJ2-1; D might be TRBD1 (5 bases). Trimming shortened V by 0 bases and J by 10 bases, and 14 bases separated the two germline ends. The CDR3 has 14 amino acids. Germline loops: CDR1 SGHKS, CDR2 YYEKEE (reference sequence). The CDR3: CASSLEFLGAEQFF. The CDR3 region has the DNA TGTGCCAGCAGCTTGGAATTTTTAGGGGCCGAGCAGTTCTTC.

This clonotype was counted only a few times. The V and J genes are TRBV15 and TRBJ1-3; 10 bases match TRBD1. Germline V gene lookup returns CDR1 LNHNV and CDR2 YYDKDF (reference sequence). The CDR3 runs 15 residues. The V segment lost 4 bases and the J segment 3 bases; nucleotides outside the gene matches: 3. The CDR3 region is CATSKGQGVGNTIYF. The CDR3 DNA is TGTGCCACCAGCAAAGGACAGGGGGTTGGAAACACCATATATTTT.

The chain has TRBV10-3 and TRBJ1-3; maybe TRBD1 (6 bases). Trimming cost V 6 bases and J 4 bases, with 16 bases left between them. The germline CDR1 and CDR2 sequences are ENHRY and SYGVKD. The CDR3 loop spans 15 amino acids. CDR3 DNA: TGTGCCATCAGACGCGATACAGGGTTCGGAAACACCATATATTTT. This sequence encodes CAIRRDTGFGNTIYF.